This TCR beta chain comes out of a study of blood T cell repertoires in COVID-19. Overall study context: COVID-19 samples collected from the United States, Italy and Spain covered acute and convalescent phases. Nucleic acid was either cDNA or gDNA, and it came from T cells, B-cell-depleted T cells, or PBMCs.

As originally analysed: Amplification with reference gene primers provided the estimates of nucleated cell counts. The method was immunoSEQ multiplex PCR; TCRdb's version includes in-frame clones alone and lacks a portion of them. D and trimming were read from the DNA, whereas the V and J calls and clone size are those reported in that table. Of roughly 200,000 clones in the sample, 80% to 90% are singletons; the top ten hold less than 20%. This clone appeared once. With V trimmed by 0 bases and J by 4 bases, 6 bases remained unmatched. Germline assignment: CDR1 SGHRS and CDR2 YFSETQ. The CDR3 length is 15 residues.

This sequence was found in a human donor in a cohort sampled during active COVID-19. The chain is built from TRBV5-1 and TRBJ1-1, with 7 bases fitting TRBD1. Input material: peripheral blood. The CDR3 DNA reads TGCGCCAGCAGCTTGGACCCAGGGGGAGCCACTGAAGCTTTCTTT. Encoded protein: CASSLDPGGATEAFF.